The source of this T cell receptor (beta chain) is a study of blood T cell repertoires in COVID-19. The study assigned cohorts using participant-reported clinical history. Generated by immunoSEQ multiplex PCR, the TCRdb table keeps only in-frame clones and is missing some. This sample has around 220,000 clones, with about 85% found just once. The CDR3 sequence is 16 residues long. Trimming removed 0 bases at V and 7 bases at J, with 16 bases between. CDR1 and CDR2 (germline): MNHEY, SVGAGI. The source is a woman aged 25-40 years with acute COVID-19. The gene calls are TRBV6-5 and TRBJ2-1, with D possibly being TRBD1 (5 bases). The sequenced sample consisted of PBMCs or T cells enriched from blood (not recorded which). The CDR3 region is CASSYSAGLAVNEQFF. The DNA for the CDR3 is TGTGCCAGCAGTTACTCAGCAGGGTTGGCCGTAAATGAGCAGTTCTTC.